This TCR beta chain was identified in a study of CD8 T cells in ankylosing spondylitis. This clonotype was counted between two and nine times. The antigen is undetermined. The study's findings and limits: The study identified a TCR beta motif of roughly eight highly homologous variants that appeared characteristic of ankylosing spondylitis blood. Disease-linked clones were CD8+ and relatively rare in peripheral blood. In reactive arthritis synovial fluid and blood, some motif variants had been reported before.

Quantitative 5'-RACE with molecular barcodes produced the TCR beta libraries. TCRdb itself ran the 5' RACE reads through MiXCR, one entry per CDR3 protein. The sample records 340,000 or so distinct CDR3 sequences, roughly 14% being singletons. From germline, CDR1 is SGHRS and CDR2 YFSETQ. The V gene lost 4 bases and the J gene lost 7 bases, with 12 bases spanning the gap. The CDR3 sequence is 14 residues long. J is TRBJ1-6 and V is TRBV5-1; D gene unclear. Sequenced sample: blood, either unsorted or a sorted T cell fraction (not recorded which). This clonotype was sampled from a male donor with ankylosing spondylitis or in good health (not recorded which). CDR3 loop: CASSHTDGNSPLHF. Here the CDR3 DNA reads TGCGCCAGCAGCCACACCGACGGAAATTCACCCCTCCACTTT. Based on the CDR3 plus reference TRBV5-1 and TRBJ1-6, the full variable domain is KAGVTQTPRYLIKTRGQQVTLSCSPISGHRSVSWYQQTPGQGLQFLFEYFSETQRNKGNFPGRFSGRQFSNSRSEMNVSTLELGDSALYLCASSHTDGNSPLHFGNGTRLTVT.